This T cell receptor beta chain derives from a study of regulatory T cells in long-lasting Graves disease (dated by TCRdb to the early 2020s). General notes on the study: In the newly diagnosed Graves' disease group, patients had been taking antithyroid drugs for less than 3 months. A total of about 35 samples underwent TCR sequencing, from roughly 13 patients with persistent Graves' disease and roughly 20 patients with newly diagnosed Graves' disease. The study was registered as a clinical trial and conducted in China. Peripheral blood TCR sequencing and RNA sequencing compared persistent Graves' disease patients with newly diagnosed Graves' disease patients.

This clonotype was counted at least ten times. Its binding antigen is unknown. A read error may account for a junction end that differs from germline. Via the germline V gene, CDR1 is MDHEN and CDR2 SYDVKM. There are 15 amino acids in the CDR3, from cysteine to phenylalanine inclusive. Only the CDR3 portion is preserved as DNA: 45 bases, with reading frame beginning at the first base. General findings and caveats noted by the study authors: Only peripheral blood was studied, because thyroid tissue, the primary lesion, was inaccessible. Persistent disease showed preferential use of TRBV28, TRBJ1-2 and TRBJ2-5, whereas newly diagnosed disease favored TRBV20-1 and TRBJ2-1. The authors acknowledged the small sample size as a limitation that may reduce accuracy. Persistent Graves' disease patients showed lower TCR Shannon entropy and fewer highly expanded clones than newly diagnosed patients, suggesting clonal expansion. Only the TCR beta chain was sequenced and analyzed. Persistent patients shared more public clonotypes among themselves (under 3,000) than newly diagnosed patients did (over 900).

Library preparation was by multiplex PCR. The instrument was an Illumina HiSeq 4000. To build TCR beta libraries, CDR3 regions were amplified by Arm-PCR using iRepertoire HTBI primers. PCR products were gel purified before sequencing. Per the original workflow: Gene usage analysis of CDR3 amino acid clonotypes relied on the approximately 62 TRBV and about 13 TRBJ segments identified across samples. COPE and FqMerger were used to merge the filtered high-quality paired reads into contigs. BLAST was used to align contigs to IMGT TRBV, TRBD and TRBJ reference genes, and CDR3 was defined according to IMGT. Highly expanded clones were defined as clonotypes with a frequency above 0.1%. Shannon entropy served as the measure of repertoire diversity, while the Gini coefficient captured V-J evenness. Public clonotypes were defined as clonotypes shared by more than one individual. Starting from the raw public reads, TCRdb applied fastp trimming at Q25, assembled clones with MiXCR and retained in-frame beta chains. Rows with a matching CDR3 protein are joined into one entry that keeps the most common DNA and genes. The V and J calls come from TCRdb's annotation, not from the publication. The sample table shows roughly 350,000 distinct CDR3 sequences, and around 15% are seen once. The ten largest account for around 20% of the sample.

This sample's time point label indicates: newly diagnosed GD, antithyroid drugs for less than 3 months. For both TCR sequencing and RNA sequencing, RNA was extracted from PBMCs using TRIzol. The diagnosis of Graves' disease was made according to American Thyroid Association guidelines. Patients were recruited from an endocrinology department in Xi'an, China. From each patient, around 8.3 milliliters of peripheral blood was collected into an EDTA anticoagulant tube. Ficoll Paque Plus density gradient separation was used to isolate PBMCs, and no further T cell sorting was done. An Agilent 2100 Bioanalyzer and agarose gel were used to check RNA quality, while a NanoDrop 2000 measured RNA concentration. This sample also belongs to another study, concerning T cells in Graves' hyperthyroidism and ophthalmopathy. As described in the second report: Graves' hyperthyroidism was defined as stable when no progression to ophthalmopathy occurred over 18 months of follow-up. The hyperthyroidism patients were between 18 and 65 years old and newly diagnosed, with a disease duration of less than 2 months. Any patient with an uncontrolled infection, another autoimmune disease, pregnancy or lactation was excluded. Diagnoses relied on clinical symptoms, serum thyroxine and TRAb, thyroid ultrasound and orbital computed tomography. The TCR CDR3 was subjected to a first round of RT-PCR using the HTBI primer set and the Qiagen OneStep RT-PCR kit. Most expanded thyroid clonotypes (frequency above 0.001) were also found in blood, which suggests that blood repertoires may mirror thyroid immune responses. A 13 V-J signature model separated ophthalmopathy from stable hyperthyroidism, with around 88% sensitivity and about 81% specificity in cross-validation and 80%/75% in testing. In validation, the model predicted progression to ophthalmopathy with 60% to 71% sensitivity and around 72% specificity, a median of 6.5 months before onset. TCR V-J signatures able to tell the groups apart were searched for in a discovery cohort of approximately 95 patients, of whom over 40 had Graves' ophthalmopathy and 57 had stable Graves' hyperthyroidism. Prospective prediction of ophthalmopathy was tested in an independent validation cohort consisting of 18 to 20 hyperthyroidism patients and 15 or so patients who later progressed to ophthalmopathy. For training and testing, the 80 to 100 patients in the discovery cohort were randomly divided in a 7:3 ratio. Thyroid tissue and blood T-cell repertoires from about six Graves' hyperthyroidism patients were also compared in the study. Following sampling, methimazole starting at 30 mg daily was given to hyperthyroidism patients, and high-dose intravenous methylprednisolone was given to ophthalmopathy patients. The libraries were constructed in a second round of multiplex PCR and then size-selected and purified. Libraries were sequenced paired-end with 100 bp reads on an Illumina HiSeq2000. Raw data were processed with SOAPnuke, discarding reads with adapters, uncalled bases, mean Phred below 15, or no exact constant-primer or identifier match. High-quality paired reads were merged with COPE v1.2.5, and unique nucleotide sequences were defined as clonotypes. MiTCR v1.1 was used to align the clonotypes against IMGT TRBV, TRBD and TRBJ reference segments. The analysis was restricted to V-J combinations with a frequency above 0.0001, which together covered 99% to 99.2% of the repertoires. The TCS score was defined as the ratio of F50 (clonal expansion) to E x V (chaos), calculated using BLOSUM62-based TCRdist between CDR3 peptides within each V-J. Welch's t-statistics and random forest reduced roughly 500 V-J features to some 14, which were used in a naive Bayes classifier (R e1071). Sample size was not statistically predetermined, and blinding of investigators to group allocation was not performed. The paper describes TCR Vbeta CDR3 sequencing of about 140 peripheral blood samples, made up of roughly 45 ophthalmopathy patients, roughly 72 hyperthyroidism patients and about 17 progressor patients.

The starting material was peripheral blood mononuclear cells (PBMCs), obtained at new diagnosis, from a patient treated with antithyroid drugs. The sequence is built from TRBV28 and TRBJ1-2; TRBD1 fits 10 bases in the junction. This TCR came from a woman aged 18-35 years with Graves disease. Donor details come from another sample of the same person, matched by shared clones. The CDR3 sequence is CANSFPGTGVYGYTF. The sequenced DNA: TGTGCCAACAGTTTTCCCGGGACAGGGGTGTATGGCTACACCTTC.